The 27 T cell receptor beta chains reported below all come from one sample, sequenced in a study of preoperative IRX-2 immunotherapy in early breast cancer. Treatment denoted: preoperative locoregional IRX-2 cytokine immunotherapy. Sequencing was performed with immunoSEQ multiplex PCR; in TCRdb, only in-frame clones are kept and a portion is missing. The table records roughly 62,000 clones, approximately 94% of them present only once. Sampling took place from a patient treated with IRX-2 immunotherapy. Receptors originate from a human donor with breast cancer.

This chain uses TRBV6-5 with TRBJ1-2, with D uncertain. Germline CDR1 MNHEY, CDR2 SVGAGI. CDR3 length equals 11 residues. Between the trimmed V and J ends, which lost 11 bases and 4 bases, there was a span of 11 bases. CDR3 DNA: TGTGCCGCCGGAGGATTCTATGGCTACACCTTC. It specifies CAAGGFYGYTF.

This clone was recorded only once. This sequence joins TRBV2 and TRBJ2-5, with D possibly TRBD2 on 6 matching bases. V dropped 8 bases and J dropped 5 bases, with 15 bases sitting between them. Germline loops: CDR1 SNHLY, CDR2 FYNNEI. This CDR3 has 13 residues. CDR3 DNA: TGTGCCAGCTGTAGCGGCCTCGGGGAGACCCAGTACTTC. Translated: CASCSGLGETQYF.

This clone occurred once. The chain is built from TRBV5-8 and TRBJ2-1; 9 nucleotides agree with TRBD1. Unmatched junction bases numbered 8, after V lost 4 bases and J lost 6 bases. CDR3 length equals 15 residues. The germline V gene encodes CDR1 SGHTS and CDR2 YDEGEE. The CDR3 protein is CASSDRDRAGNEQFF. Here the CDR3 DNA reads TGTGCCAGCAGCGACCGGGACAGGGCAGGCAATGAGCAGTTCTTC.

As for this clone: Other DNA sequences in this sample translate to the same CDR3. CDR3 protein: CASSAEDKAPFPGGYGYTF. As DNA, the CDR3 is TGTGCCAGCAGCGCTGAGGACAAGGCTCCTTTCCCCGGTGGCTATGGCTACACCTTC. This rearrangement joins TRBV5-6 to TRBJ1-2; perhaps TRBD1 as D (5 bases). Trimming shortened V by 4 bases and J by 4 bases, and 29 bases separated the two germline ends. Germline V gene lookup returns CDR1 SGHDT and CDR2 YYEEEE. The CDR3 runs to 19 residues.

The chain couples TRBV27 to TRBJ2-7; maybe TRBD1 (5 bases). The CDR3 extends over 13 amino acids. Deletions cut 3 bases from V and 1 base from J, with 7 bases between. Per germline, CDR1 MNHEY and CDR2 SMNVEV (reference sequence). The CDR3 DNA reads TGTGCCAGCAGTTTTTCAGGGTCCTACGAGCAGTACTTC. Translated, it gives CASSFSGSYEQYF.

This chain links TRBV28 with TRBJ2-2, with 9 bases identical to TRBD1. Trimming removed 2 bases from V and 3 bases from J; junction bases left unmatched: 13. Germline V lookup: CDR1 MDHEN, CDR2 SYDVKM. This CDR3 is 19 amino acids long. CDR3 bases: TGTGCCAGCAGTTTAAGGAGCTACAGGGGGCTTGGAGACACCGGGGAGCTGTTTTTT. Its protein product is CASSLRSYRGLGDTGELFF. The variable domain in full, with the rest retrieved from reference TRBV28 and TRBJ2-2, is DVKVTQSSRYLVKRTGEKVFLECVQDMDHENMFWYRQDPGLGLRLIYFSYDVKMKEKGDIPEGYSVSREKKERFSLILESASTNQTSMYLCASSLRSYRGLGDTGELFFGEGSRLTVL.

V gene TRBV6-6 combines with J gene TRBJ2-1; D is unresolved. In germline, CDR1 is MNHNY, CDR2 SVGAGI (reference sequence). V shed 6 bases and J shed 0 bases, with 12 bases lying between them. CDR3 size: 15 residues. CDR3 in DNA: TGTGCCAGCAGCTTCCTCGTGAGCTCCTACAATGAGCAGTTCTTC. It translates to CASSFLVSSYNEQFF.

V is TRBV5-1 and J is TRBJ2-7; 11 bases align to TRBD2. The V segment lost 3 bases and the J segment 0 bases; nucleotides outside the gene matches: 11. Per germline, CDR1 SGHRS and CDR2 YFSETQ. The CDR3 spans 18 residues. The CDR3 sequence: CASSSATSGGFSSYEQYF. The CDR3, as DNA: TGCGCCAGCAGCTCGGCTACTAGCGGGGGCTTCAGCTCCTACGAGCAGTACTTC. The complete variable domain, with remaining parts taken from reference TRBV5-1 and TRBJ2-7, reads KAGVTQTPRYLIKTRGQQVTLSCSPISGHRSVSWYQQTPGQGLQFLFEYFSETQRNKGNFPGRFSGRQFSNSRSEMNVSTLELGDSALYLCASSSATSGGFSSYEQYFGPGTRLTVT.

The chain carries TRBV10-3 and TRBJ2-2; the D gene could be TRBD1 or TRBD2 (5 bases each). Germline V gene lookup returns CDR1 ENHRY and CDR2 SYGVKD. The ends were cut back, 3 bases at V and 2 bases at J, with 10 bases in the middle. CDR3 length: 15 residues. The CDR3 spells CAISEAGRNTGELFF. The CDR3 DNA sequence: TGTGCCATCAGTGAAGCAGGGAGAAACACCGGGGAGCTGTTTTTT.

The genes are TRBV30 and TRBJ1-1; no definite D call. Trimming cost V 3 bases and J 6 bases, with 11 bases left between them. CDR3 length: 12 amino acids. Germline V gene data show CDR1 as GTSNPN and CDR2 as SVGIG (reference sequence). The CDR3 reads CAWSGYVAEAFF. Here the CDR3 DNA reads TGTGCCTGGAGCGGTTACGTGGCTGAAGCTTTCTTT. The entire variable domain, with the rest obtained from reference TRBV30 and TRBJ1-1, is as follows: SQTIHQWPATLVQPVGSPLSLECTVEGTSNPNLYWYRQAAGRGLQLLFYSVGIGQISSEVPQNLSASRPQDRQFILSSKKLLLSDSGFYLCAWSGYVAEAFFGQGTRLTVV.

This chain uses TRBV11-2 with TRBJ1-2; D uncertain. The CDR3 extends over 13 amino acids. CDR1 SGHAT and CDR2 FQNNGV come from the germline V gene. The V end was cut by 0 bases, the J end by 4 bases, with 6 bases between. The CDR3 DNA is TGTGCCAGCAGCTTAGAGGGTCCCTATGGCTACACCTTC. This translates into CASSLEGPYGYTF.

The chain is built from TRBV27 and TRBJ2-1, with no clear D. Trimming removed 5 bases from V and 7 bases from J, with 12 bases in between. CDR1 is MNHEY and CDR2 is SMNVEV in the germline V gene (reference sequence). CDR3 length: 13 residues. The CDR3 nucleotides read TGTGCCAGCAGTCCCTCTCCGAGGAATGAGCAGTTCTTC. Translated: CASSPSPRNEQFF.

The genes are TRBV7-8 and TRBJ2-4; D is perhaps TRBD1 or TRBD2 (5 bases each). The length of the CDR3 is 16 residues. V lost 0 bases to trimming and J lost 5 bases, with 14 bases between them. The germline gives CDR1 SGHVS, CDR2 FQNEAQ. The CDR3 DNA sequence: TGTGCCAGCAGCTTAGCGTATTGGGACGGGGAAAACATTCAGTACTTC. It encodes CASSLAYWDGENIQYF. Full variable domain (missing parts from reference TRBV7-8 and TRBJ2-4): GAGVSQSPRYKVAKRGQDVALRCDPISGHVSLFWYQQALGQGPEFLTYFQNEAQLDKSGLPSDRFFAERPEGSVSTLKIQRTQQEDSAVYLCASSLAYWDGENIQYFGAGTRLSVL.

J is TRBJ2-3 and V is TRBV6-6, with 8 nucleotides matching TRBD2. CDR1 is MNHNY, CDR2 SVGAGI, per germline (reference sequence). The CDR3 consists of 16 residues. The junction had 14 bases not matched to a gene; V was cut back by 5 bases and J by 7 bases. CDR3 sequence reads: CASSGGGLGIENTQYF. The CDR3 bases are TGTGCCAGCAGTGGCGGGGGACTAGGGATAGAAAATACGCAGTATTTT.

This clone was detected once. The V and J genes are TRBV4-1 and TRBJ1-2; TRBD1 might be the D (5 bases). Germline assignment: CDR1 MGHRA and CDR2 YSYEKL. CDR3 length: 15 residues. V gave up 2 bases and J gave up 5 bases, with 15 bases separating them. Here the CDR3 DNA reads TGCGCCAGCAGCCAACTCCCGGGGCACAGATATGGCTACACCTTC. The encoded protein is CASSQLPGHRYGYTF.

This clone has just one count. This chain links TRBV10-3 with TRBJ2-5; D may be TRBD2 (6 bases). Trimming pared 7 bases from V and 1 base from J, leaving 16 bases between. From germline, CDR1 is ENHRY and CDR2 SYGVKD. The CDR3 has 15 amino acids. CDR3 nucleotides: TGTGCCATCAACCCGGGACTCTTAGTCCAAGAGACCCAGTACTTC. Translating gives CAINPGLLVQETQYF.

The chain links TRBV2 to TRBJ2-3; TRBD2 aligns across 14 bases. The V gene end was trimmed by 9 bases and the J gene end by 3 bases; junction bases not matched to a gene: 2. CDR1 and CDR2 (germline): SNHLY, FYNNEI. The CDR3 is made up of 14 amino acids. CDR3 bases: TGTGCCAGACGGACTAGCGGGGGGACAGATACGCAGTATTTT. It translates to CARRTSGGTDTQYF.

This clone appeared a single time. The chain carries TRBV28 and TRBJ2-1; TRBD1 aligns across 8 bases. CDR3 length: 15 amino acids. The ends lost 2 bases at V and 3 bases at J; junction bases unmatched: 3. Germline CDR1 is MDHEN and CDR2 is SYDVKM. CDR3 in amino acids: CASSLRTGSYNEQFF. The CDR3 DNA is TGTGCCAGCAGTTTAAGGACAGGGAGCTACAATGAGCAGTTCTTC.

The CDR3 protein is CASSPGFQETQYF. CDR3 in DNA: TGTGCCAGCAGTCCAGGGTTCCAAGAGACCCAGTACTTC. The rearrangement uses TRBV6-1 and TRBJ2-5; tentatively, D is TRBD1 (5 bases). Trimming removed 5 bases at V and 1 base at J, with 8 bases between. The germline CDR1 and CDR2 sequences are MNHNS and SASEGT. This CDR3 region has 13 residues.

The rearrangement links TRBV7-9 to TRBJ2-1; no firm D call. Germline CDR1 reads SEHNR; CDR2 reads FQNEAQ (reference sequence). The CDR3 spans 14 residues. V was clipped by 5 bases and J by 1 base, with 9 bases between them. CDR3 coding DNA: TGTGCCAGCAGCCTCTCACTTTCCTACAATGAGCAGTTCTTC. It codes for CASSLSLSYNEQFF.

The CDR3 nucleotides are TGCAGCGGTGCTAAGGGTGGCACTGAAGCTTTCTTT. Its protein product is CSGAKGGTEAFF. The chain recombines TRBV29-1 with TRBJ1-1; D remains unclear. The V gene lost 7 bases and the J gene lost 4 bases, with 13 bases spanning the gap. The germline V gene has CDR1 SQVTM and CDR2 ANQGSEA. This CDR3 has 12 residues.

The chain has TRBV27 and TRBJ2-7; maybe TRBD1 (6 bases). The germline V and J ends were trimmed by 5 bases and 2 bases, with 13 bases remaining between them. The CDR3 consists of 14 residues. Germline V gene sequence: CDR1 MNHEY, CDR2 SMNVEV (reference sequence). In nucleotides, the CDR3 is TGTGCCAGCAGTCCTCGGACAGTTCCCTACGAGCAGTACTTC. Protein: CASSPRTVPYEQYF.

This chain links TRBV7-2 with TRBJ2-4, with D possibly being TRBD2 (6 bases). Deletions cut 2 bases from V and 3 bases from J, with 8 bases between. CDR3 length equals 14 residues. CDR1 and CDR2 (germline): SGHTA, FQGNSA. CDR3 amino acids: CASSLSSVKNIQYF. CDR3 coding DNA: TGTGCCAGCAGCTTATCTAGCGTCAAAAACATTCAGTACTTC.

The sample holds one count of this clone. This rearrangement joins TRBV6-6 to TRBJ1-2, with TRBD1 matching over 9 bases. CDR3 length: 12 amino acids. Germline CDR1 reads MNHNY; CDR2 reads SVGAGI (reference sequence). V lost 8 bases to trimming and J lost 7 bases; unmatched junction nucleotides: 5. The CDR3 protein is CASSRDRVGYTF. In DNA, the CDR3 is TGTGCCAGCTCCCGGGACAGGGTTGGCTACACCTTC.

The rearrangement uses TRBV19 and TRBJ2-1, with D maybe TRBD2 (6 bases). CDR1 LNHDA and CDR2 SQIVND come from the germline V gene (reference sequence). V gave up 8 bases and J gave up 8 bases, with 13 bases separating them. The CDR3 has 12 amino acids. CDR3: CASGAGIDEQFF. The CDR3 DNA reads as TGTGCCAGTGGGGCGGGAATCGATGAGCAGTTCTTC.

The rearrangement links TRBV2 to TRBJ2-3; D perhaps matches TRBD2 (6 bases). This CDR3 is built from 14 residues. The germline gives CDR1 SNHLY, CDR2 FYNNEI. V lost 11 bases, J lost 4 bases, and 19 bases lay in between. The CDR3 sequence: CAGVGGVTPDTQYF. The CDR3 DNA follows: TGTGCCGGGGTGGGCGGGGTAACCCCAGATACGCAGTATTTT.

V and J are TRBV5-3 and TRBJ2-3; D gene ambiguous. TRBV5-3 is annotated as an ORF whose role is uncertain. This CDR3 has 15 residues. The V end was cut by 0 bases, the J end by 1 base, with 9 bases between. In nucleotides, the CDR3 is TGTGCCAGAAGCTTGGGGGCTAGTCGCACAGATACGCAGTATTTT. Translating gives CARSLGASRTDTQYF.